This T cell receptor (beta chain) came from a study of Graves' ophthalmopathy and Graves' hyperthyroidism. Amplifying from RNA transcripts, the study obtained TCR beta CDR3 regions. An opening RT-PCR round employed HTBI primers and preceded a second-round multiplex PCR. TCRdb reanalysed the multiplex PCR reads using MiXCR and keeps one entry per CDR3 protein. The table lists about half a million distinct CDR3 sequences, approximately 15% of them singletons. The CDR3 sequence is 13 residues long. Germline trimming cut 5 bases from V and 5 bases from J; bases unmatched to any gene: 6. From germline, CDR1 is SGHRS and CDR2 YFSETQ. This clonotype was observed at least ten times.

The sequence was collected from a woman aged 30 to 39 with Graves' ophthalmopathy. The V gene is TRBV5-1, the J gene TRBJ2-5; 7 bases are shared with TRBD1. Source material: blood. The CDR3 DNA is TGCGCCAGCAGACAGGGGCCCAGGGAGACCCAGTACTTC. It encodes CASRQGPRETQYF.